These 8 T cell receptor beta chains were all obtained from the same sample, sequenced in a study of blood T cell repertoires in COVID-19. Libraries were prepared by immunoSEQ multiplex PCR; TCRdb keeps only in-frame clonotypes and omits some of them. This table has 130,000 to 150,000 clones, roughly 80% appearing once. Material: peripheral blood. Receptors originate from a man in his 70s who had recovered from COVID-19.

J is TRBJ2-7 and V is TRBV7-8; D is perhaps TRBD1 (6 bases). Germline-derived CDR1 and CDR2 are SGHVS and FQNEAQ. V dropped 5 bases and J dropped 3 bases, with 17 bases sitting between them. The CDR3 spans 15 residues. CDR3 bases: TGTGCCAGCAGCCAACCAGAAATACAGGGCTACGAGCAGTACTTC. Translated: CASSQPEIQGYEQYF. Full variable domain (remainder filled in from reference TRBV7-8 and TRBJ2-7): GAGVSQSPRYKVAKRGQDVALRCDPISGHVSLFWYQQALGQGPEFLTYFQNEAQLDKSGLPSDRFFAERPEGSVSTLKIQRTQQEDSAVYLCASSQPEIQGYEQYFGPGTRLTVT.

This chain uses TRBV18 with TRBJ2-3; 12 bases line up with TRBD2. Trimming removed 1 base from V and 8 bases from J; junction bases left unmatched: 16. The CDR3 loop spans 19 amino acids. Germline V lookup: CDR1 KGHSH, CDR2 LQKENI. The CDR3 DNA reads TGTGCCAGCTCACCACGTTCGACAGGGACTAGCGGGCACGGATTTACGCAGTATTTT. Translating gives CASSPRSTGTSGHGFTQYF. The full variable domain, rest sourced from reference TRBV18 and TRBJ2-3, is NAGVMQNPRHLVRRRGQEARLRCSPMKGHSHVYWYRQLPEEGLKFMVYLQKENIIDESGMPKERFSAEFPKEGPSILRIQQVVRGDSAAYFCASSPRSTGTSGHGFTQYFGPGTRLTVL.

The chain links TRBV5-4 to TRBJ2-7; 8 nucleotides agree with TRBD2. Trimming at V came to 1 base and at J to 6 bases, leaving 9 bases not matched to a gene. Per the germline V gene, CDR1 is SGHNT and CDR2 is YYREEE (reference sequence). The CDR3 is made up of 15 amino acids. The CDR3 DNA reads TGTGCCAGCAGCTTGAGTAGCGGGACCTCGGGCGAGCAGTACTTC. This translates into CASSLSSGTSGEQYF.

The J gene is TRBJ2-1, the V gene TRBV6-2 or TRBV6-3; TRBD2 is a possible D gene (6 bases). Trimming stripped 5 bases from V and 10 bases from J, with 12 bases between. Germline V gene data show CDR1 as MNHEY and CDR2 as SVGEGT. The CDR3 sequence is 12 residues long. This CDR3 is CASSPGDFEQFF. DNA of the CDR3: TGTGCCAGCAGTCCCGGGGACTTCGAGCAGTTCTTC.

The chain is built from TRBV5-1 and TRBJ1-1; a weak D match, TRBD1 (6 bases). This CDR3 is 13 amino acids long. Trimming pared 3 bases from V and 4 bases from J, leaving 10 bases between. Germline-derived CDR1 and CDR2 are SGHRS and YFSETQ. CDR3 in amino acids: CASSYRDGTEAFF. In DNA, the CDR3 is TGCGCCAGCAGCTACAGGGACGGCACTGAAGCTTTCTTT.

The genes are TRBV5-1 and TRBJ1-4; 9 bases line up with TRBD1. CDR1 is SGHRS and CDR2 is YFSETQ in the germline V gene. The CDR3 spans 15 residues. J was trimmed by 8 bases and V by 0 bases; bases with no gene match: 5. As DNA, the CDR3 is TGCGCCAGCAGCTTGGGAGGGACAGGGCGCGAAAAACTGTTTTTT. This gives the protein CASSLGGTGREKLFF.

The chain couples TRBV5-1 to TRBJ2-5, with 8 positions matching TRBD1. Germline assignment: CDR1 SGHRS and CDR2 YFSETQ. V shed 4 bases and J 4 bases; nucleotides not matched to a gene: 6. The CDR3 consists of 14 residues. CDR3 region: CASSQTGDRETQYF. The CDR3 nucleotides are TGCGCCAGCAGCCAGACAGGGGATAGAGAGACCCAGTACTTC. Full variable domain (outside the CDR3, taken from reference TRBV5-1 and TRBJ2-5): KAGVTQTPRYLIKTRGQQVTLSCSPISGHRSVSWYQQTPGQGLQFLFEYFSETQRNKGNFPGRFSGRQFSNSRSEMNVSTLELGDSALYLCASSQTGDRETQYFGPGTRLLVL.

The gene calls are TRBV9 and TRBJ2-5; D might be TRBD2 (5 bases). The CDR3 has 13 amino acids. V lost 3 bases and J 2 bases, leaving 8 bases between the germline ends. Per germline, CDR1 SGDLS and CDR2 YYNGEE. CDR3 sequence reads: CASSEGAQETQYF. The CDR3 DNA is TGTGCCAGCAGCGAGGGAGCTCAAGAGACCCAGTACTTC.